These 6 T cell receptor beta chains originate from one sample sequenced in a study of blood T cell repertoires in COVID-19 (dated by TCRdb to 2019 to 2021). Preparation of the library involved the immunoSEQ multiplex PCR assay. TCRdb provides this immuneACCESS table in a form limited to in-frame rearrangements. Some clones are lacking; in checked studies, under half of them reflect an unresolved V gene, and why the rest are absent is not known. The table for this sample lists under 500,000 clones; roughly 90% of them were counted only once. The top ten clones comprise 4% to 5.5% of the sample. Specimen: peripheral blood. These receptors originate from a woman aged 25 to 39 with acute or convalescent COVID-19.

The chain couples TRBV19 to TRBJ2-7, with 10 bases lining up with TRBD1. V lost 3 bases and J lost 5; bases outside the gene matches: 7. This CDR3 contains 15 residues. CDR1 and CDR2 from the germline V gene are LNHDA and SQIVND (reference sequence). DNA for the CDR3: TGTGCCAGTAGTATCACCGGGACAGGGGTCCACGAGCAGTACTTC. Its translation is CASSITGTGVHEQYF.

The chain combines TRBV20-1 with TRBJ1-5; tentative D call: TRBD1 (5 bases). CDR1 and CDR2 (germline): DFQATT, SNEGSKA (reference sequence). The V and J ends lost 5 bases and 3 bases respectively, with 23 bases between them. CDR3 length equals 17 residues. The CDR3 DNA reads TGCAGTGCTCGTGGGGCAGGCCGTGCGGGCAACAATCAGCCCCAGCATTTT. Translated: CSARGAGRAGNNQPQHF.

V gene TRBV5-5 combines with J gene TRBJ2-5, with 7 nucleotides matching TRBD1. The CDR3 contains 13 residues. J was trimmed by 8 bases and V by 5 bases; bases with no gene match: 9. Germline CDR1 reads SGHKS; CDR2 reads YYEKEE (reference sequence). The CDR3 DNA reads as TGTGCCAGCAGTAGGGACAGAGAAGTTACCCAGTACTTC. Protein: CASSRDREVTQYF.

This chain connects TRBV19 to TRBJ2-3; 9 positions match TRBD1. The CDR3 loop spans 16 amino acids. J gave up 8 bases and V 4 bases, and 13 bases lay outside the gene matches. Germline CDR1 and CDR2: LNHDA and SQIVND (reference sequence). As DNA, the CDR3 is TGTGCCAGTAGTACCGGACAGGGGTCATTTAGGGGTACGCAGTATTTT. Translated, it gives CASSTGQGSFRGTQYF.

The chain's CDR3 is CASSSNPREDRQPQHF. CDR3 DNA sequence: TGTGCCAGCAGTTCTAACCCCCGGGAGGATCGTCAGCCCCAGCATTTT. The V and J genes are TRBV2 and TRBJ1-5, with D uncertain. The CDR3 covers 16 residues. Trimming cost V 5 bases and J 6 bases, with 20 bases left between them. CDR1 is SNHLY, CDR2 FYNNEI, per germline. The full variable domain, completed using reference TRBV2 and TRBJ1-5, is EPEVTQTPSHQVTQMGQEVILRCVPISNHLYFYWYRQILGQKVEFLVSFYNNEISEKSEIFDDQFSVERPDGSNFTLKIRSTKLEDSAMYFCASSSNPREDRQPQHFGDGTRLSIL.

This chain connects TRBV5-5 to TRBJ2-5, with 9 bases lining up with TRBD1. Unmatched junction bases numbered 4, after V lost 2 bases and J lost 5 bases. The CDR3 consists of 14 residues. CDR1 is SGHKS, CDR2 YYEKEE, per germline (reference sequence). The CDR3 here is CASSFTGGSETQYF. The CDR3 nucleotides read TGTGCCAGCAGCTTTACAGGGGGCTCGGAGACCCAGTACTTC.